This T cell receptor beta chain was found in a study of blood T cells in healthy people across ages. General study findings and limits: Measured against age, TCR beta diversity per million T cells decreased in a roughly linear manner. When set beside aged donors, long-lived donors presented more naive CD4+ cells and higher diversity.

This clonotype was counted only a few times. The antigen is not known. Through a sample-barcoded 5' primer and a J-beta primer mix, a second PCR was run for 7 to 11 cycles. TCRdb reprocessed the 5' RACE reads via MiXCR and lists one record per CDR3 protein. The table lists 850,000 to 1,000,000 distinct CDR3 sequences, 45% to 60% of them singletons. Trimming took off 5 bases at V and 5 bases at J, with 14 bases between the two ends. The V gene's germline CDR1 is SGHRS and CDR2 YFSETQ. This CDR3 has 14 amino acids. The sample consisted of blood. The chain has TRBV5-1 and TRBJ2-4, with D perhaps matching TRBD1 (6 bases). This TCR came from a woman aged 60-70 years in good health. CDR3 protein: CASRNTGSENIQYF. The DNA of the CDR3 is TGCGCCAGCAGAAATACAGGGTCCGAAAACATTCAGTACTTC.